The entry below gives a single T cell receptor beta chain sequence along with its context. V shed 3 bases and J shed 0 bases, with 14 bases lying between them. Germline values: CDR1 SNHLY, CDR2 FYNNEI. CDR3 length: 17 residues. This entry is derived from a study of PD-L1 blockade in urothelial cancer. Study summary: The study started patients on atezolizumab in the mid-2010s, giving 1,200 mg intravenously every 3 weeks. Blood analysis occurred 3 weeks (second dose) and 6 weeks after treatment start. Male sex and bladder-origin urothelial cancer were recorded for about 90% of the roughly 29 patients. Among blood samples, the median T cell count was some 150,000.

This table comes from immunoSEQ multiplex PCR, and its TCRdb copy is limited to in-frame clones, with some not included. The top ten clones hold around 5% of a sample with roughly 74,000 clones, about 90% of them seen once. This receptor was identified in a woman in her 70s with urothelial cancer. This chain links TRBV2 with TRBJ2-2; unclear D gene. The sample was PBMCs, taken around atezolizumab (anti-PD-L1) treatment. The CDR3 sequence is CASSDLPERANTGELFF. CDR3 bases: TGTGCCAGCAGTGACCTTCCGGAGCGCGCGAACACCGGGGAGCTGTTTTTT.